In its sample, the clone carrying this T cell receptor beta chain was seen many times. Its specificity is unknown. Trimming shortened V by 6 bases and J by 4 bases, and 13 bases separated the two germline ends. Germline CDR1 DFQATT, CDR2 SNEGSKA (reference sequence). The CDR3 consists of 13 residues. The record originates from a study of identical twins. Points from the study as a whole: With monozygotic twins, out-of-frame TCR alpha sharing exceeded what models estimated.

From the 5' RACE reads, TCRdb called clonotypes with MiXCR, one entry per CDR3 protein. Among a few hundred thousand distinct CDR3 sequences listed, around a sixth were seen once. Sequencing was carried out using naive T cells sorted from blood. The J gene is TRBJ1-5, the V gene TRBV20-1, with D perhaps matching TRBD1 (6 bases). The source is a man over 45 in good health. The CDR3 DNA sequence: TGCAGTGCCGCCCGGACAGCAAATCAGCCCCAGCATTTT. Amino acid sequence: CSAARTANQPQHF.